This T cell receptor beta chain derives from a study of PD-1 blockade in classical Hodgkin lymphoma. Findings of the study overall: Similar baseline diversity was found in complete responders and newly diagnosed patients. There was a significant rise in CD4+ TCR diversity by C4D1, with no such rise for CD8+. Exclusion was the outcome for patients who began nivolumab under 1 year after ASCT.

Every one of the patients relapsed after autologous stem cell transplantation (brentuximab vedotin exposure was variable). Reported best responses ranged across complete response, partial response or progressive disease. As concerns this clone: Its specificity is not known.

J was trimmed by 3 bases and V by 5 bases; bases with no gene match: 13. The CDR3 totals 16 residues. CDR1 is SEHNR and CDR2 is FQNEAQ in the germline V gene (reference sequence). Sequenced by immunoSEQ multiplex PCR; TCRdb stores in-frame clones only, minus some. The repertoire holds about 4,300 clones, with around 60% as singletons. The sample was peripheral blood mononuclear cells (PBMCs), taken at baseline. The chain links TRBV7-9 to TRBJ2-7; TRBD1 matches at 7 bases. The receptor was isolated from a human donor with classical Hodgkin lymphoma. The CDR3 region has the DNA TGTGCCAGCAGCCTTGCGTCAGGGGGTATTTACTACGAGCAGTACTTC. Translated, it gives CASSLASGGIYYEQYF.